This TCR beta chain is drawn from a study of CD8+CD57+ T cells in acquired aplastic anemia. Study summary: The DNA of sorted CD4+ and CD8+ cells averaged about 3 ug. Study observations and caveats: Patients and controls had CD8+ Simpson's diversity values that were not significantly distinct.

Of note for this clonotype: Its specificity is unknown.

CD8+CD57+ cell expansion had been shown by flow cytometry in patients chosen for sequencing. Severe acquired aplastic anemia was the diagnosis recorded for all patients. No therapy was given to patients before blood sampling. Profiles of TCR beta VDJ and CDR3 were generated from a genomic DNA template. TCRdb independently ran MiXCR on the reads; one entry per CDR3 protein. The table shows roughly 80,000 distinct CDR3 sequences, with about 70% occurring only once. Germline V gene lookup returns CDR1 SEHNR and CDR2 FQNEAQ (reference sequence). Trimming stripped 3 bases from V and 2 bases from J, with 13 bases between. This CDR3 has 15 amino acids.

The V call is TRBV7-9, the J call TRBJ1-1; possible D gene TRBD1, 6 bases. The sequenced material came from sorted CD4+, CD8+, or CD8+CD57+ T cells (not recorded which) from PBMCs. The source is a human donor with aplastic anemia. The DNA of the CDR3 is TGTGCCAGCAGCTTCCTTAGGACAGTCAACACTGAAGCTTTCTTT. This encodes CASSFLRTVNTEAFF.